These 23 T cell receptor beta chains came from one sample sequenced in a study of blood T cell repertoires in COVID-19. Assay: immunoSEQ multiplex PCR; the TCRdb copy retains only in-frame clones and omits some. The table lists over 150,000 clones, roughly nine tenths of them singletons. The specimen was peripheral blood. The receptors come from a man younger than 35 who had recovered from COVID-19.

As to this clone: Mismatch with germline at one junction end may stem from a read error. The chain has TRBV4-1 and TRBJ1-1; 9 nucleotides align to TRBD1. Germline V lookup: CDR1 MGHRA, CDR2 YSYEKL. The CDR3 loop spans 19 amino acids. Here the CDR3 reads CASSQAPLTGGGKNTEAFF. The CDR3 DNA follows: TGCGCCAGCAGTCAAGCCCCCTTGACAGGGGGTGGGAAGAACACTGAAGCTTTCTTT.

The chain joins TRBV18 to TRBJ2-3, with D hard to call. Germline CDR1 KGHSH, CDR2 LQKENI. CDR3 length: 12 residues. V shed 4 bases and J shed 2 bases, with 4 bases lying between them. CDR3 protein: CASSRYTDTQYF. CDR3 sequence (DNA): TGTGCCAGCTCACGTTACACAGATACGCAGTATTTT.

The chain combines TRBV28 with TRBJ2-7, with D possibly matching TRBD1 (5 bases). The CDR3 sequence is 13 residues long. Germline CDR1 MDHEN, CDR2 SYDVKM. V gave up 5 bases and J gave up 6 bases, with 14 bases separating them. CDR3 region: CASSRRAWVEQYF. The CDR3 DNA sequence: TGTGCCAGCAGTCGCAGGGCTTGGGTCGAGCAGTACTTC.

The chain joins TRBV28 to TRBJ1-2, with D perhaps TRBD1 (6 bases). CDR3 length equals 12 residues. Germline CDR1 reads MDHEN; CDR2 reads SYDVKM. CDR3 DNA: TGTCTCTCAGGGGTTCAAAACTATGGCTACACCTTC. Residues: CLSGVQNYGYTF.

V and J are TRBV6-1 and TRBJ2-1; the match to TRBD2 covers 7 bases. CDR1 MNHNS and CDR2 SASEGT come from the germline V gene. The CDR3 loop spans 15 amino acids. V trimming: 3 bases; J trimming: 7 bases; junction bases outside the gene matches: 9. The CDR3 spells CASSDWGGWGNEQFF. DNA of the CDR3: TGTGCCAGCAGTGATTGGGGGGGTTGGGGGAATGAGCAGTTCTTC.

The J gene is TRBJ2-7, the V gene TRBV7-8, with TRBD1 as a possible D gene (6 bases). V was cut by 5 bases and J by 4 bases, with 33 bases left in between. Per germline, CDR1 SGHVS and CDR2 FQNEAQ. This CDR3 contains 20 residues. DNA of the CDR3: TGTGCCAGCAGCACGCCAGTGGGATGGCAGGAAGGTGGTAGGGGGTACGAGCAGTACTTC. Amino acids: CASSTPVGWQEGGRGYEQYF.

The chain recombines TRBV6-5 with TRBJ1-1; no clear D. The V and J ends lost 5 bases and 4 bases respectively, with 17 bases between them. Germline values: CDR1 MNHEY, CDR2 SVGAGI. This CDR3 is 15 amino acids long. The CDR3 region is CASSTDRETVTEAFF. The CDR3 DNA follows: TGTGCCAGCAGTACCGACCGGGAAACGGTCACTGAAGCTTTCTTT.

This chain links TRBV4-1 with TRBJ1-1; TRBD1 matches at 7 bases. V was pared by 0 bases and J by 0 bases, with 10 bases of the junction left unmatched. The CDR3 extends over 18 amino acids. In germline, CDR1 is MGHRA, CDR2 YSYEKL. The CDR3 DNA is TGCGCCAGCAGCCAAGATGGGGCGAGGGGGCTCATGAACACTGAAGCTTTCTTT. Translation gives CASSQDGARGLMNTEAFF.

The rearrangement links TRBV2 to TRBJ1-5; D is uncertain. This CDR3 has 16 amino acids. The germline CDR1 and CDR2 sequences are SNHLY and FYNNEI. Trimming left V 2 bases short and J 0 bases short, with 11 bases between. CDR3 DNA: TGTGCCAGCAGTGAATGGGCAGCTCCTAGCAATCAGCCCCAGCATTTT. Translation gives CASSEWAAPSNQPQHF.

The rearrangement joins TRBV7-9 to TRBJ1-6; 7 bases match TRBD1. Germline CDR1 SEHNR, CDR2 FQNEAQ (reference sequence). The CDR3 is 14 residues long. J lost 4 bases, V lost 5 bases, and 2 bases had no gene match. This CDR3 is CASSQTGYNSPLHF. Written as DNA, the CDR3 is TGTGCCAGCAGCCAGACAGGGTATAATTCACCCCTCCACTTT.

The J gene is TRBJ2-3, the V gene TRBV18; D is uncertain. The V gene's germline CDR1 is KGHSH and CDR2 LQKENI. This CDR3 is 13 amino acids long. Trimming removed 6 bases from V and 2 bases from J, with 9 bases in between. The CDR3 sequence: CASSPSPTDTQYF. CDR3 sequence (DNA): TGTGCCAGCTCCCCCTCCCCCACAGATACGCAGTATTTT. The full variable domain, with the rest looked up from reference TRBV18 and TRBJ2-3, is NAGVMQNPRHLVRRRGQEARLRCSPMKGHSHVYWYRQLPEEGLKFMVYLQKENIIDESGMPKERFSAEFPKEGPSILRIQQVVRGDSAAYFCASSPSPTDTQYFGPGTRLTVL.

This chain uses TRBV7-9 with TRBJ1-4; possibly TRBD1 for D (5 bases). CDR1 and CDR2 (germline): SEHNR, FQNEAQ (reference sequence). V shed 5 bases and J shed 2 bases, with 12 bases lying between them. This CDR3 has 15 amino acids. CDR3 amino acids: CASSPGEVTNEKLFF. The CDR3 nucleotides are TGTGCCAGCAGCCCGGGGGAGGTTACTAATGAAAAACTGTTTTTT.

The chain uses TRBV4-1 and TRBJ1-5; no clear D. The CDR3 loop spans 15 amino acids. CDR1 is MGHRA, CDR2 YSYEKL, per germline. V lost 2 bases and J 2 bases, leaving 10 bases between the germline ends. The CDR3 DNA reads TGCGCCAGCAGCCAACTTGGGCAGGGCAATCAGCCCCAGCATTTT. Translation: CASSQLGQGNQPQHF.

This clone was counted a single time. The V gene is TRBV19, the J gene TRBJ2-7; 10 bases fit TRBD1. The V gene end was trimmed by 5 bases and the J gene end by 4 bases; junction bases not matched to a gene: 2. The CDR3 extends over 13 amino acids. Germline values: CDR1 LNHDA, CDR2 SQIVND (reference sequence). The DNA for the CDR3 is TGTGCCAGTAGTGGACAGGGGGGGTACGAGCAGTACTTC. Its translation is CASSGQGGYEQYF. Using reference TRBV19 and TRBJ2-7 for the parts outside the CDR3, the full variable domain is DGGITQSPKYLFRKEGQNVTLSCEQNLNHDAMYWYRQDPGQGLRLIYYSQIVNDFQKGDIAEGYSVSREKKESFPLTVTSAQKNPTAFYLCASSGQGGYEQYFGPGTRLTVT.

V and J are TRBV9 and TRBJ2-1; 9 nucleotides align to TRBD1. This CDR3 has 15 amino acids. Germline CDR1 and CDR2: SGDLS and YYNGEE. V was clipped by 3 bases and J by 2 bases; unmatched bases: 3. CDR3 sequence (DNA): TGTGCCAGCAGCGCTCGGGACAGGGCCTACAATGAGCAGTTCTTC. Translating gives CASSARDRAYNEQFF.

The chain employs TRBV9 and TRBJ1-6; D is unresolved. V lost 0 bases, J lost 7 bases, and 8 bases lay in between. CDR1 and CDR2 from the germline V gene are SGDLS and YYNGEE. The CDR3 length is 14 residues. In DNA, the CDR3 is TGTGCCAGCAGCGTAGCAGCCGGGAATTCACCCCTCCACTTT. It is translated as CASSVAAGNSPLHF.

The chain links TRBV7-2 to TRBJ2-1; 12 bases match TRBD2. V dropped 5 bases and J dropped 2; count of bases not matched to a gene: 1. The germline CDR1 and CDR2 sequences are SGHTA and FQGNSA. The CDR3 runs to 15 residues. The CDR3 spells CASSPSGRAYNEQFF. The CDR3 region has the DNA TGTGCCAGCAGCCCTAGCGGGAGGGCCTACAATGAGCAGTTCTTC.

A single count supports this clone. The chain recombines TRBV6-6 with TRBJ1-1; unclear D gene. The V gene lost 2 bases and the J gene lost 1 base, with 5 bases spanning the gap. CDR3 length: 13 residues. Germline V gene data show CDR1 as MNHNY and CDR2 as SVGAGI (reference sequence). The DNA for the CDR3 is TGTGCCAGCAGTTACGGGCAGAACACTGAAGCTTTCTTT. This sequence encodes CASSYGQNTEAFF.

The rearrangement uses TRBV5-5 and TRBJ2-7; 8 nucleotides match TRBD2. CDR1 is SGHKS, CDR2 YYEKEE, per germline (reference sequence). Trimming took 3 bases from V and 0 from J; bases not matched to a gene: 5. This CDR3 is 15 amino acids long. The CDR3 nucleotides read TGTGCCAGCAGCTCCGGGGGGGACCTCTCCTACGAGCAGTACTTC. As protein: CASSSGGDLSYEQYF.

The chain links TRBV9 to TRBJ1-5; D is perhaps TRBD1 (5 bases). This CDR3 is built from 13 residues. V shed 2 bases and J shed 7 bases, with 10 bases lying between them. In germline, CDR1 is SGDLS, CDR2 YYNGEE. This CDR3 is CASSVGGTQPQHF. CDR3 sequence (DNA): TGTGCCAGCAGCGTGGGGGGTACGCAGCCCCAGCATTTT.

This chain uses TRBV2 with TRBJ2-7, with a tentative D call TRBD1 (6 bases). The CDR3 runs to 14 residues. Germline V lookup: CDR1 SNHLY, CDR2 FYNNEI. V shed 8 bases and J shed 1 base, with 15 bases lying between them. The CDR3, as DNA: TGTGCCAGCCTCCGGGACATCACGTCCTACGAGCAGTACTTC. The encoded protein is CASLRDITSYEQYF.

The genes are TRBV18 and TRBJ1-1; possible D gene TRBD1, 6 bases. There are 12 residues in the CDR3. V was trimmed by 11 bases and J by 2 bases, leaving 12 bases between them. The germline CDR1 and CDR2 sequences are KGHSH and LQKENI. The CDR3 loop reads CAPWDTNTEAFF. DNA of the CDR3: TGTGCCCCCTGGGACACAAACACTGAAGCTTTCTTT.

The rearrangement joins TRBV19 to TRBJ1-6; TRBD1 agrees at 10 bases. This CDR3 has 16 residues. Germline V gives CDR1 LNHDA, CDR2 SQIVND (reference sequence). V dropped 4 bases and J dropped 7; count of bases not matched to a gene: 7. CDR3 DNA sequence: TGTGCCAGTAGTAAGCCTACGGGACAGGGGAATTCACCCCTCCACTTT. Translating gives CASSKPTGQGNSPLHF.